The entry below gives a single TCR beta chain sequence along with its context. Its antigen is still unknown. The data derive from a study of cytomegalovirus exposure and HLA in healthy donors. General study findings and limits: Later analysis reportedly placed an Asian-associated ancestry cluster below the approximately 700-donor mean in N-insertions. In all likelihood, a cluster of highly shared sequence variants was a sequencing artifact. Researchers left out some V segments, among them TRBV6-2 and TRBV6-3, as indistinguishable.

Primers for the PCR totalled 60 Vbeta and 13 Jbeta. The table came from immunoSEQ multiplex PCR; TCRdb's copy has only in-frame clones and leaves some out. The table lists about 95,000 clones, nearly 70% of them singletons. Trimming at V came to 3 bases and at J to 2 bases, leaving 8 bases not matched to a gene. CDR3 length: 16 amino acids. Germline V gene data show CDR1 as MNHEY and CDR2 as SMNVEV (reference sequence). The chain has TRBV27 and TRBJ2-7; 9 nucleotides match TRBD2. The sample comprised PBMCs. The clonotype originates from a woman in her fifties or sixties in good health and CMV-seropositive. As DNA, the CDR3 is TGTGCCAGCAGTTTGACCCATAGCGGGAGAACCTACGAGCAGTACTTC. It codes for CASSLTHSGRTYEQYF.